This TCR beta chain is from a study of CD8+ T cells in alopecia areata. Regarding treatment: oral pan-JAK inhibitor, 5-10 mg twice daily. Reverse transcription of extracted RNA yielded cDNA, which provided the sequencing template. Measured with immunoSEQ multiplex PCR; TCRdb has only the in-frame clones, and not every one. The sample holds 200,000 to 250,000 clones, roughly two fifths seen once. The origin of this receptor is a human donor with alopecia areata. Here the sequenced sample was CD4+ T cells sorted from blood, taken around week 37, from a patient treated with tofacitinib.

The CDR3 here is CASSFGGGEETQYF. CDR3 nucleotide sequence: TGTGCCAGCAGCTTTGGGGGTGGCGAAGAGACCCAGTACTTC. The chain combines TRBV11-2 with TRBJ2-5; D could derive from TRBD1 or TRBD2 (5 bases each). This CDR3 has 14 amino acids. Per germline, CDR1 SGHAT and CDR2 FQNNGV. The V end lost 3 bases, the J end lost 3 bases, and 11 bases lay between the germline ends.